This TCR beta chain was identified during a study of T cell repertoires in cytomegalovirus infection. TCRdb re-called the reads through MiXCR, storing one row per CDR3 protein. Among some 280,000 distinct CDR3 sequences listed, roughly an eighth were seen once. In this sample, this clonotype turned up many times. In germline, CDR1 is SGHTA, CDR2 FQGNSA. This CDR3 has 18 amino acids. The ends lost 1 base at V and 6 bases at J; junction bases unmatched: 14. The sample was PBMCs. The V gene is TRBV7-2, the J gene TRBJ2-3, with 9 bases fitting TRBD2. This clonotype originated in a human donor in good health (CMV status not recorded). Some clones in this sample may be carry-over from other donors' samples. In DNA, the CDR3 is TGTGCCAGCAGCTTAGTCCCCCTAGGAGCGGGAGGTGCGGATACGCAGTATTTT. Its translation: CASSLVPLGAGGADTQYF.